These T cell receptor beta chains were read from a single sample in a study of blood T cell repertoires in COVID-19. The repertoire was sequenced with immunoSEQ multiplex PCR; TCRdb's copy has only in-frame clones and lacks some. The sample carries 300,000 to 450,000 clones, roughly 86% recorded once. The sequencing input was PBMCs or T cells enriched from blood (not recorded which). The source is a man aged 40-49 years in a cohort exposed to, infected with or recovered from COVID-19 (not recorded which). The CDR3 runs from the conserved cysteine through the conserved F or W. A D gene is named only where the DNA matches it firmly. Size is stated for part of the rows, as once, few or many counts, or as a class when the clone is expanded.

>TRBD1|TRBJ1-4|TRBV5-1|NA
CASSTRQGANEKLFF
TGCGCCAGCAGCACCAGACAGGGGGCGAATGAAAAACTGTTTTTT
>TRBD2|TRBJ2-1|TRBV15|NA
CATSRATSGYNEQFF
TGTGCCACCAGCAGAGCGACTAGCGGGTACAATGAGCAGTTCTTC
>TRBD1|TRBJ2-7|TRBV30|NA
CAWSRGPRGEQYF
TGTGCCTGGAGTAGGGGGCCCCGTGGAGAGCAGTACTTC
>TRBD1|TRBJ1-2|TRBV7-3|NA
CASSPGPLRDSYGYTF
TGTGCCAGCAGCCCGGGACCGCTAAGGGACAGCTATGGCTACACCTTC
>TRBD2|TRBJ2-7|TRBV4-1|few
CASSQDPGGRGSYEQYF
TGCGCCAGCAGCCAAGATCCGGGCGGGAGGGGTTCCTACGAGCAGTACTTC
>TRBD1|TRBJ1-4|TRBV5-1|NA
CASSWMGQALGEKLFF
TGCGCCAGCAGCTGGATGGGACAGGCCCTTGGGGAAAAACTGTTTTTT
>NA|TRBJ2-6|TRBV7-6|NA
CASSLRQGHSGANVLTF
TGTGCCAGCAGCTTAAGGCAGGGACATTCTGGGGCCAACGTCCTGACTTTC
>TRBD1|TRBJ1-1|TRBV5-1|few
CASSWKSRGAPEAFF
TGCGCCAGCAGCTGGAAAAGCAGGGGGGCCCCCGAAGCTTTCTTT
>TRBD1|TRBJ1-2|TRBV9|few
CASSVDRGRYGYTF
TGTGCCAGCAGCGTAGACAGGGGAAGATATGGCTACACCTTC
>NA|TRBJ2-5|TRBV6-1|NA
CASSVGVGYGQETQYF
TGTGCCAGCAGTGTAGGGGTCGGATACGGCCAAGAGACCCAGTACTTC
>TRBD1|TRBJ1-4|TRBV5-1|NA
CASSSARDREKLFF
TGCGCCAGCAGCAGCGCCCGGGACAGAGAAAAACTGTTTTTT
>TRBD1|TRBJ1-2|TRBV2|NA
CASISSGQVSGYTF
TGTGCCAGCATAAGTTCCGGACAGGTCTCTGGCTACACCTTC
>TRBD1|TRBJ2-1|TRBV10-3|NA
CAIRAGTGTGEQFF
TGTGCCATCAGAGCCGGGACAGGGACGGGTGAGCAGTTCTTC
>NA|TRBJ2-3|TRBV5-4|NA
CASSLSQRVDTQYF
TGTGCCAGCAGCTTGTCTCAGCGGGTGGATACGCAGTATTTT
>TRBD1|TRBJ1-2|TRBV27|NA
CASSNGQGARYGYTF
TGTGCCAGCAGCAACGGACAGGGGGCTAGGTATGGCTACACCTTC
>TRBD2|TRBJ2-1|TRBV6-1|NA
CASSEAVTSGRWDEQFF
TGTGCCAGCAGTGAAGCGGTTACTAGCGGGAGGTGGGATGAGCAGTTCTTC
>TRBD1|TRBJ1-6|TRBV2|NA
CASSAGQGPFSPLHF
TGTGCCAGCAGCGCGGGACAGGGGCCTTTTTCACCCCTCCACTTT
>NA|TRBJ1-2|TRBV11-2|NA
CASSDRRTSYGYTF
TGTGCCAGCAGCGACAGACGTACAAGCTATGGCTACACCTTC
>NA|TRBJ1-6|TRBV6-5|NA
CASTGRGSYNSPLHF
TGTGCCAGCACGGGGAGGGGCTCCTATAATTCACCCCTCCACTTT
>NA|TRBJ1-6|TRBV5-1|NA
CASSWTRDNSPLHF
TGCGCCAGCAGCTGGACACGCGATAATTCACCCCTCCACTTT
>TRBD1|TRBJ1-5|TRBV19|NA
CASSILGQGHQPQHF
TGTGCCAGTAGTATACTAGGACAGGGCCACCAGCCCCAGCATTTT
>NA|TRBJ2-7|TRBV9|NA
CASRGTGVEQYF
TGTGCCAGCAGAGGCACGGGGGTCGAGCAGTACTTC
>NA|TRBJ2-7|TRBV6-1|NA
CASSDRGTYEQYF
TGTGCCAGCAGTGACCGGGGAACCTACGAGCAGTACTTC
>NA|TRBJ1-1|TRBV19|NA
CASSIDRVAGTFF
TGTGCCAGTAGTATAGATCGGGTAGCCGGGACTTTCTTT
>TRBD2|TRBJ2-5|TRBV5-4|NA
CASSFGGGETQYF
TGTGCCAGCAGCTTCGGGGGAGGGGAGACCCAGTACTTC
>NA|TRBJ2-5|TRBV5-8|NA
CASSLYQGARQETQYF
TGTGCCAGCAGCTTGTACCAAGGGGCCCGTCAAGAGACCCAGTACTTC
>TRBD2|TRBJ2-5|TRBV27|NA
CASSFGTSGRFETQYF
TGTGCCAGCAGTTTCGGGACTAGCGGGAGATTCGAGACCCAGTACTTC
>NA|TRBJ1-1|TRBV28|few
CASSRQGGYTEAFF
TGTGCCAGCAGTCGCCAGGGCGGATACACTGAAGCTTTCTTT
>TRBD2|TRBJ2-5|TRBV6-6|NA
CASSRIRTSGQETQYF
TGTGCCAGCAGTCGAATTCGGACTAGCGGCCAAGAGACCCAGTACTTC
>NA|TRBJ1-4|TRBV19|NA
CASSLENEKLFF
TGTGCCAGTAGTCTCGAGAATGAAAAACTGTTTTTT
>NA|TRBJ2-2|TRBV24-1|NA
CATRGPDTGELFF
TGTGCCACCAGGGGGCCCGACACCGGGGAGCTGTTTTTT
>NA|TRBJ2-7|TRBV19|NA
CASHSPGQTYEQYF
TGTGCCAGCCACTCGCCTGGACAGACCTACGAGCAGTACTTC
>TRBD2|TRBJ2-3|TRBV5-1|NA
CASSLGLAGILSTQYF
TGCGCCAGCAGCTTGGGACTAGCGGGAATCTTGAGTACGCAGTATTTT
>TRBD1|TRBJ1-2|TRBV23-1|NA
CASSLHVRGQGGYTF
TGCGCCAGCAGTCTCCATGTCAGGGGGCAGGGTGGCTACACCTTC
>NA|TRBJ1-6|TRBV14|NA
CASSLDSYNSPLHF
TGTGCCAGCAGCCTAGACAGTTATAATTCACCCCTCCACTTT
>TRBD2|TRBJ2-1|TRBV5-1|NA
CASSLEGSGRASYNEQFF
TGCGCCAGCAGCCTGGAGGGGAGCGGGAGGGCCTCCTACAATGAGCAGTTCTTC
>TRBD2|TRBJ2-7|TRBV2|many
CASSEPSGIVQYF
TGTGCCAGCAGTGAGCCTAGCGGGATAGTGCAGTACTTC
>TRBD2|TRBJ2-1|TRBV19|NA
CASSLAAWNEQFF
TGTGCCAGTAGCCTAGCGGCTTGGAATGAGCAGTTCTTC
>TRBD1|TRBJ2-7|TRBV30|NA
CAWSEGQGVYEQYF
TGTGCCTGGAGTGAGGGACAGGGGGTATACGAGCAGTACTTC
>NA|TRBJ1-3|TRBV12-5|NA
CASGWTDSGNTIYF
TGTGCTAGTGGCTGGACTGATTCTGGAAACACCATATATTTT
>NA|TRBJ1-1|TRBV18|few
CASSADKNTEAFF
TGTGCCAGCTCAGCCGACAAGAACACTGAAGCTTTCTTT
>TRBD1|TRBJ1-4|TRBV5-1|NA
CASSIGTGANEKLFF
TGCGCCAGCAGCATAGGGACAGGGGCTAATGAAAAACTGTTTTTT
>NA|TRBJ2-6|TRBV5-1|NA
CASSVYRVSGANVLTF
TGCGCCAGCAGCGTATACAGGGTCTCTGGGGCCAACGTCCTGACTTTC
>TRBD1|TRBJ2-6|TRBV4-2|NA
CASSQEYRTGTLGANVLTF
TGTGCCAGCAGCCAAGAATATCGGACAGGGACCCTGGGGGCCAACGTCCTGACTTTC
>NA|TRBJ2-1|TRBV6-5|NA
CASSVTPRSYNEQFF
TGTGCCAGCAGCGTTACACCTCGCTCCTACAATGAGCAGTTCTTC
>NA|TRBJ1-1|TRBV5-1|NA
CASSTSGFPEAFF
TGCGCCAGCAGCACCTCGGGATTCCCTGAAGCTTTCTTT
>TRBD2|TRBJ2-5|TRBV7-9|NA
CASSLERASGQETQYF
TGTGCCAGCAGCTTAGAAAGGGCTAGCGGCCAAGAGACCCAGTACTTC
>NA|TRBJ2-7|TRBV7-7|NA
CASSLGRTEDYEQYF
TGTGCCAGCAGCTTAGGTAGGACAGAGGACTACGAGCAGTACTTC
>TRBD2|TRBJ2-7|TRBV18|NA
CASSPVRGVIYEQYF
TGTGCCAGCTCACCTGTCCGGGGGGTGATATACGAGCAGTACTTC